This T cell receptor beta chain was sequenced during a study of identical twins. Overall study findings and caveats: Fewer insertions were carried by abundant cord blood beta clonotypes, but none was seen in memory repertoires.

Trimming removed 2 bases at V and 4 bases at J, with 14 bases between. Germline values: CDR1 SNHLY, CDR2 FYNNEI. This CDR3 is 15 amino acids long. TCRdb reanalysed the 5' RACE reads using MiXCR and keeps one entry per CDR3 protein. The table lists a few hundred thousand distinct CDR3 sequences, approximately 10% of them singletons. Remarks on this clonotype: No antigen is known for it.

Separately, the same data were catalogued under a study of yellow fever vaccine responses in identical twins.

The source is a woman aged 18-29 years in good health. Sample: PBMCs. The chain uses TRBV2 and TRBJ2-5; a weak D match, TRBD2 (7 bases). Here the CDR3 DNA reads TGTGCCAGCAGTGAATTCGCGGGGGCGCGAGAGACCCAGTACTTC. It encodes CASSEFAGARETQYF.